Each of the 7 T cell receptor beta chains below was sequenced from the same sample in a study of T cell responses to AZD1222 COVID-19 vaccine (dated by TCRdb to the early 2020s). The library was made by the immunoSEQ multiplex PCR assay. The immuneACCESS repertoire file appears here via TCRdb, limited to in-frame rearrangements. These files lack a portion of the clones; in checked studies, under half of the deficit traces to unresolved V genes, and the cause of the others is not known. The sample contains roughly 120,000 clones, around 89% of them found a single time. Clones ranked in the top ten supply 5.5% to 7.5% of the sample. What the time point label conveys for this sample: about 28 days (+/-7) after the second vaccine dose. The sample in question was peripheral blood, obtained 28 days after the second AZD1222 dose. These receptors originate from an adult who received the AZD1222 COVID-19 vaccine.

V gene TRBV19 combines with J gene TRBJ2-5; perhaps TRBD2 as D (5 bases). V lost 1 base, J lost 2 bases, and 8 bases lay in between. The CDR3 is made up of 14 amino acids. Germline loops: CDR1 LNHDA, CDR2 SQIVND (reference sequence). The CDR3, as DNA: TGTGCCAGTAGTATAGCGCCGGGGCAAGAGACCCAGTACTTC. As protein: CASSIAPGQETQYF. The full variable domain, rest sourced from reference TRBV19 and TRBJ2-5, is DGGITQSPKYLFRKEGQNVTLSCEQNLNHDAMYWYRQDPGQGLRLIYYSQIVNDFQKGDIAEGYSVSREKKESFPLTVTSAQKNPTAFYLCASSIAPGQETQYFGPGTRLLVL.

The chain carries TRBV28 and TRBJ1-2; D remains unclear. Trimming took off 3 bases at V and 8 bases at J, with 7 bases between the two ends. This CDR3 is 11 amino acids long. The germline V gene encodes CDR1 MDHEN and CDR2 SYDVKM. This CDR3 reads CASSLGSGYTF. DNA for the CDR3: TGTGCCAGCAGTTTGGGTTCCGGCTACACCTTC.

The rearrangement uses TRBV12-3 or TRBV12-4 and TRBJ2-7; weak D call: TRBD2 (5 bases). The CDR3 is 13 residues long. Trimming took 1 base from V and 1 from J, leaving 5 bases between them. The CDR3 region is CASSLGESYEQYF. The CDR3 DNA reads as TGTGCCAGCAGTTTAGGGGAGTCCTACGAGCAGTACTTC.

This clone was seen just once. The chain has TRBV5-3 and TRBJ1-1; D is uncertain. TRBV5-3 is assigned to the ORF class and has an uncertain function. The V gene lost 7 bases and the J gene lost 5 bases, with 15 bases spanning the gap. The CDR3 is made up of 13 amino acids. In DNA, the CDR3 is TGTGCCAGAGCCCCCCTCAGTAGGACTGAAGCTTTCTTT. Protein sequence: CARAPLSRTEAFF.

This chain connects TRBV19 to TRBJ2-5; D call uncertain. Germline V gives CDR1 LNHDA, CDR2 SQIVND (reference sequence). With 3 bases removed from V and 1 base from J, the gap between germline ends came to 6 bases. This CDR3 has 13 residues. CDR3 protein: CASSIDRQETQYF. CDR3 nucleotide sequence: TGTGCCAGTAGTATCGACCGCCAAGAGACCCAGTACTTC.

The chain is built from TRBV19 and TRBJ1-1; D is uncertain. The germline gives CDR1 LNHDA, CDR2 SQIVND (reference sequence). V was clipped by 3 bases and J by 1 base, with 9 bases between them. This CDR3 has 14 residues. CDR3 amino acids: CASSIARRNTEAFF. The CDR3 nucleotides are TGTGCCAGTAGTATCGCACGGCGGAACACTGAAGCTTTCTTT.

CDR3 bases: TGTGCCACCAGCTCCGAATGGGTAGGCCCCTACAATGAGCAGTTCTTC. Its translation is CATSSEWVGPYNEQFF. V gene TRBV15 combines with J gene TRBJ2-1; D unclear. The V end lost 5 bases, the J end lost 2 bases, and 16 bases lay between the germline ends. The germline V gene encodes CDR1 LNHNV and CDR2 YYDKDF (reference sequence). This CDR3 is built from 16 residues.